The rows below give T cell receptor beta chains drawn from one sample of a study of shared T cell receptors in the human thymus. Clones were sequenced by immunoSEQ multiplex PCR, and TCRdb holds only the in-frame ones, with some missing. The table lists a few hundred thousand clones, just under 95% of them singletons. Input material: thymocytes. These receptors came from a human donor. The CDR3 runs from the conserved cysteine through the conserved F or W. D genes are given only for firm matches. Rows may omit the clone size; those that give it use once, few, many or a size class.

J,V,D,size,DNA,CDR3
TRBJ2-7,TRBV28,TRBD2,once,TGTGCCAGCAGTTTACGAGTAAGACTAGCGGGAGGGTCCTACGAGCAGTACTTC,CASSLRVRLAGGSYEQYF
TRBJ2-2,TRBV28,TRBD1,-,TGTGCCAGCAGTTTGGACAGGGCGGGCACCGGGGAGCTGTTTTTT,CASSLDRAGTGELFF
TRBJ1-1,TRBV6-1,-,once,TGTGCCAGCAGAATAGGGGGGTCCCACACTGAAGCTTTCTTT,CASRIGGSHTEAFF
TRBJ2-7,TRBV10-3,-,-,TGTGCCATCAGTGAGTCAGGATGGCGGGATGCCATCTACGAGCAGTACTTC,CAISESGWRDAIYEQYF
TRBJ2-7,TRBV30,-,-,TGTGCCTGGATTCCGGGCCCCTACGAGCAGTACTTC,CAWIPGPYEQYF
TRBJ2-1,TRBV4-1,TRBD2,-,TGCGCCAGCAGCCCGGGACTAGCGGGAGGCCCCCCCTACAATGAGCAGTTCTTC,CASSPGLAGGPPYNEQFF
TRBJ2-3,TRBV2,-,-,TGTGCCAGCAGTGAAGCGCACCAGGGAAGCACAGATACGCAGTATTTT,CASSEAHQGSTDTQYF
TRBJ1-1,TRBV27,-,once,TGTGCCAGTACAAGTGAAGGGAGAACTTTCTTT,CASTSEGRTFF
TRBJ2-1,TRBV5-1,-,-,TGCGCCAGCAGCTTCCGAAGCTCCTACAATGAGCAGTTCTTC,CASSFRSSYNEQFF
TRBJ2-1,TRBV28,TRBD2,-,TGTGCCAGCAGTACCACCGGACTAGCGGGAGGGGGGGGTGAGCAGTTCTTC,CASSTTGLAGGGGEQFF
TRBJ2-7,TRBV5-1,TRBD2,-,TGCGCCAGCAGCTTGGGATCCTCTAGCGGGCCTCGGGGACCCTACGAGCAGTACTTC,CASSLGSSSGPRGPYEQYF
TRBJ2-3,TRBV29-1,-,-,TGCAGCGATTGGTCCCCACAGTCTAGCACAGATACGCAGTATTTT,CSDWSPQSSTDTQYF
TRBJ1-5,TRBV27,TRBD1,-,TGTGCCAGCAGTACCCTGACAGGGGGCAATCAGCCCCAGCATTTT,CASSTLTGGNQPQHF
TRBJ2-7,TRBV28,-,-,TGTGCCAGCAGACATAGTCGACAGACCTACGAGCAGTACTTC,CASRHSRQTYEQYF